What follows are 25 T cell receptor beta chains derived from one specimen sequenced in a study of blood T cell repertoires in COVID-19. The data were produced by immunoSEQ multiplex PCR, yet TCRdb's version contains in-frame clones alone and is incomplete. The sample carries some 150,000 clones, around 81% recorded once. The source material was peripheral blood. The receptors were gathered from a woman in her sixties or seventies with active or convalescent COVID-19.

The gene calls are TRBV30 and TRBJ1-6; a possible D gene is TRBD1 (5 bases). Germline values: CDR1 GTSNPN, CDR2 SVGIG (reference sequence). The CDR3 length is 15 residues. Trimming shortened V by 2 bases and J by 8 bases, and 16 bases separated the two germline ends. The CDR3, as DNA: TGTGCCTGGAGTACGGGGGTAGAGGGGTATTCACCCCTCCACTTT. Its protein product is CAWSTGVEGYSPLHF. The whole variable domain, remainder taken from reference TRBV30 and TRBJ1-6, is SQTIHQWPATLVQPVGSPLSLECTVEGTSNPNLYWYRQAAGRGLQLLFYSVGIGQISSEVPQNLSASRPQDRQFILSSKKLLLSDSGFYLCAWSTGVEGYSPLHFGNGTRLTVT.

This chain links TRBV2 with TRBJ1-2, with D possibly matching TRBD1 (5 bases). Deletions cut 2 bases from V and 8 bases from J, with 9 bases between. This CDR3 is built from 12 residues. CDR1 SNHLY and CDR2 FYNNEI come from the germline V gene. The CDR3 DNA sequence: TGTGCCAGCAGTGAATCAGGGCGCGGCTACACCTTC. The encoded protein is CASSESGRGYTF.

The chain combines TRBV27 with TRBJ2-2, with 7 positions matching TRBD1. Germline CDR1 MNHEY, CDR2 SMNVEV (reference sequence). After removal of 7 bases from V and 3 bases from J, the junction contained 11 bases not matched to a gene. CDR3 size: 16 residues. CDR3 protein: CASTPAGTVDTGELFF. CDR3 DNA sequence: TGTGCCAGCACGCCCGCTGGGACAGTGGACACCGGGGAGCTGTTTTTT.

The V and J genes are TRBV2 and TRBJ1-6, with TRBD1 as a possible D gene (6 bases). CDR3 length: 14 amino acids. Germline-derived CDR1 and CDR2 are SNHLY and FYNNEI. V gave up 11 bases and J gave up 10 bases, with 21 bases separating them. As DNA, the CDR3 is TGTGCCGCCAGGGCGGGCAGGCAGGGGTCACCCCTCCACTTT. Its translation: CAARAGRQGSPLHF. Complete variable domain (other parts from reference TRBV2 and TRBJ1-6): EPEVTQTPSHQVTQMGQEVILRCVPISNHLYFYWYRQILGQKVEFLVSFYNNEISEKSEIFDDQFSVERPDGSNFTLKIRSTKLEDSAMYFCAARAGRQGSPLHFGNGTRLTVT.

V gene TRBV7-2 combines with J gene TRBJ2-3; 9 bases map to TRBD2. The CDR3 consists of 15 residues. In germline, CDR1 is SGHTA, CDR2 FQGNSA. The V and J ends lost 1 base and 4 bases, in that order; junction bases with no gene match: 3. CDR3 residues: CASSLGLAAADTQYF. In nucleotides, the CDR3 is TGTGCCAGCAGCTTAGGACTAGCGGCGGCAGATACGCAGTATTTT.

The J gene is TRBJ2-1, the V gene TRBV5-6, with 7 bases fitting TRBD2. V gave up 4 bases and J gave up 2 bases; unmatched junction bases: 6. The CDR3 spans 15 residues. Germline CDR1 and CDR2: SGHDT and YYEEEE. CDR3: CASSPSGNAYNEQFF. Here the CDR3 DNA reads TGTGCCAGCAGCCCAAGCGGGAACGCCTACAATGAGCAGTTCTTC.

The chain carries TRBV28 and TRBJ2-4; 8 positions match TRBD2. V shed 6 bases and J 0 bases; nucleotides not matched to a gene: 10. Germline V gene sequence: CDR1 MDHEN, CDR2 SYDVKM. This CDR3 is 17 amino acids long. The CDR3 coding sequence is TGTGCCAGCAGCTCGGGACTAGGATTCCTAGCCAAAAACATTCAGTACTTC. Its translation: CASSSGLGFLAKNIQYF.

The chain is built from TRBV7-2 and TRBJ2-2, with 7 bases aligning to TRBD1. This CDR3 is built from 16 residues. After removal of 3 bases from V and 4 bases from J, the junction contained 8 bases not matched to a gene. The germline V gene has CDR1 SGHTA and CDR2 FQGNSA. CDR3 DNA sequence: TGTGCCAGCAGCTTTAGACAGGGTCAAGGCACCGGGGAGCTGTTTTTT. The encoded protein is CASSFRQGQGTGELFF.

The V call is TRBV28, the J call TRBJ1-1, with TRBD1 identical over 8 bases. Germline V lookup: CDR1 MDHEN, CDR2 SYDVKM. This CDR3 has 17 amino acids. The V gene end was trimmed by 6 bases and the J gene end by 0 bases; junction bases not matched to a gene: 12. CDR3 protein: CASSRTGKISLNTEAFF. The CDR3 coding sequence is TGTGCCAGCAGCCGGACAGGGAAAATAAGTCTGAACACTGAAGCTTTCTTT.

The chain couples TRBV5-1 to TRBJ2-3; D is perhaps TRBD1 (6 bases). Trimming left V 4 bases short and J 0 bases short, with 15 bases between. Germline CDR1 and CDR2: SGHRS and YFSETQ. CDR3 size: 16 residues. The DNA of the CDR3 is TGCGCCAGCAGCAACCGACAGGCCCTTAGCACAGATACGCAGTATTTT. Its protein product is CASSNRQALSTDTQYF.

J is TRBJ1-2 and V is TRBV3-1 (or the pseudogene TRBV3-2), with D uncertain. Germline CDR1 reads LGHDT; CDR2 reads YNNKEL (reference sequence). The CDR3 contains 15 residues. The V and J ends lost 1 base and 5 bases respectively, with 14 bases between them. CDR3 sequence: CASSQGDPGQYGYTF. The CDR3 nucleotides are TGTGCCAGCAGCCAAGGTGACCCTGGGCAGTATGGCTACACCTTC.

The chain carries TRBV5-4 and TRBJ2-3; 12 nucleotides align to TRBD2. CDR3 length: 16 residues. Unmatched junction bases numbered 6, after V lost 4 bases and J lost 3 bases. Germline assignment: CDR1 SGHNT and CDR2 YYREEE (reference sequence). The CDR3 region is CASSRILAGGTDTQYF. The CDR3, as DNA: TGTGCCAGCAGCCGTATACTAGCGGGAGGTACAGATACGCAGTATTTT.

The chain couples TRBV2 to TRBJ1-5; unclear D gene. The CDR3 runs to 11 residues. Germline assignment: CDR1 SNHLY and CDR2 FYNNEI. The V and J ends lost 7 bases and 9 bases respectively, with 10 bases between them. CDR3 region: CASKLEGPQHF. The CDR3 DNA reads TGTGCCAGCAAACTGGAGGGGCCCCAGCATTTT.

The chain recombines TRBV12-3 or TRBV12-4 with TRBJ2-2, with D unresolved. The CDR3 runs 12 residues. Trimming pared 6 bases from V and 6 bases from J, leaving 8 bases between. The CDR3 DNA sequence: TGTGCCAGCAGGCCGGTGGCCGGGGAGCTGTTTTTT. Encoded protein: CASRPVAGELFF.

The CDR3 loop reads CASSPRRGQETQYF. CDR3 in DNA: TGTGCCAGCAGTCCCCGCAGGGGGCAAGAGACCCAGTACTTC. The chain carries TRBV28 and TRBJ2-5; 7 bases are shared with TRBD1. The ends lost 5 bases at V and 2 bases at J; junction bases unmatched: 5. CDR1 and CDR2 from the germline V gene are MDHEN and SYDVKM. The CDR3 is 14 residues long.

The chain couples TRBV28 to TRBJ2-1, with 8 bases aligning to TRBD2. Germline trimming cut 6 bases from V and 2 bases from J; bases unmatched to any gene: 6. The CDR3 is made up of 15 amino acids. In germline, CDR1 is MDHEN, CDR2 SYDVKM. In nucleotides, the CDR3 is TGTGCCAGCAGAAAAAGCGGGAGCCCCTACAATGAGCAGTTCTTC. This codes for CASRKSGSPYNEQFF.

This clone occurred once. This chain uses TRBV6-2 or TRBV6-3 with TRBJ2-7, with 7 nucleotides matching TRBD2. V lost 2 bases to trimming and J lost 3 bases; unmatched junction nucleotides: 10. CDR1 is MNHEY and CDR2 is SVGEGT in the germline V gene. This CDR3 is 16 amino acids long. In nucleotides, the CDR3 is TGTGCCAGCAGTTACAAGGCGGGAGCTTCCCGCTACGAGCAGTACTTC. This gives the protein CASSYKAGASRYEQYF.

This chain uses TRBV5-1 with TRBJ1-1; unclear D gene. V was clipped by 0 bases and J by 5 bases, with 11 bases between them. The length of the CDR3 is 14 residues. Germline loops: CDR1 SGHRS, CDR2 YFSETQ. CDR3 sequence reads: CASSLDGGLTEAFF. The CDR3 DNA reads TGCGCCAGCAGCTTGGACGGAGGGTTGACTGAAGCTTTCTTT. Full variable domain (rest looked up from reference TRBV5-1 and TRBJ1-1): KAGVTQTPRYLIKTRGQQVTLSCSPISGHRSVSWYQQTPGQGLQFLFEYFSETQRNKGNFPGRFSGRQFSNSRSEMNVSTLELGDSALYLCASSLDGGLTEAFFGQGTRLTVV.

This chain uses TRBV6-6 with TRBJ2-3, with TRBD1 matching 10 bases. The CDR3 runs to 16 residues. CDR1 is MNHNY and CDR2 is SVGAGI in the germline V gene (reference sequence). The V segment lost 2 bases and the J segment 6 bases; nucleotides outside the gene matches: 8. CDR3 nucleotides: TGTGCCAGCAGTTACCCGGACAGGGGGGGCCGGGATACGCAGTATTTT. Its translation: CASSYPDRGGRDTQYF.

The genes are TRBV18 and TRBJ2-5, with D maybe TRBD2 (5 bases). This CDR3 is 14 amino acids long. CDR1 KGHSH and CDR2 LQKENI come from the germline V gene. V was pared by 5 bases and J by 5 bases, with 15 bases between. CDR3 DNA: TGTGCCAGCTCATCCTCGTGGGAGAGGGAGACCCAGTACTTC. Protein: CASSSSWERETQYF.

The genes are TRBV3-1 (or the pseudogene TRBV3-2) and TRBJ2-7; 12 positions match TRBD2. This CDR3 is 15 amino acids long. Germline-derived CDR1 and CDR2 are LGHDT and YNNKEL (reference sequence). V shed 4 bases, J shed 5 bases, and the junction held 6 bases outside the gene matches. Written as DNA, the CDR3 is TGTGCCAGCAGCCCTAGCGGGAGGGACAACCACGAGCAGTACTTC. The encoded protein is CASSPSGRDNHEQYF.

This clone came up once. This CDR3 reads CASSSPDRGGTDTQYF. The CDR3 DNA follows: TGTGCCAGCAGTTCCCCGGACAGGGGAGGGACAGATACGCAGTATTTT. The rearrangement uses TRBV6-5 and TRBJ2-3; 9 bases match TRBD1. V dropped 4 bases and J dropped 3; count of bases not matched to a gene: 8. The CDR3 is 16 amino acids. Germline CDR1 reads MNHEY; CDR2 reads SVGAGI.

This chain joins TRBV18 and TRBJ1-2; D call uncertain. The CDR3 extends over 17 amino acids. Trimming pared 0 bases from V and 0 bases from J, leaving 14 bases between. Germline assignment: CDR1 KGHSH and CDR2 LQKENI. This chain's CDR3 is CASSPPLADPANYGYTF. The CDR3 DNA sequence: TGTGCCAGCTCACCACCCCTGGCAGATCCTGCTAACTATGGCTACACCTTC.

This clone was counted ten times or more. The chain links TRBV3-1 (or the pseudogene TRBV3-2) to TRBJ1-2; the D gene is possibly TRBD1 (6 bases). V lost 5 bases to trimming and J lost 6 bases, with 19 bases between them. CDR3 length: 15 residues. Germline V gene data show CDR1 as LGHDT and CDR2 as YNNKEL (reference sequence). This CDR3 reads CASSIGTGTKDGYTF. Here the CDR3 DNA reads TGTGCCAGCAGCATTGGAACCGGGACAAAAGATGGCTACACCTTC.

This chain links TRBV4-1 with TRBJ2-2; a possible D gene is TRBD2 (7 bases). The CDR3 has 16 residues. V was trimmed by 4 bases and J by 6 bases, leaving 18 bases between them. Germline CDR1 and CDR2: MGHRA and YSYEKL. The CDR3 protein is CASSPQSLGGPGELFF. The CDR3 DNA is TGCGCCAGCAGCCCCCAATCCCTCGGGGGGCCCGGGGAGCTGTTTTTT.